This passage covers 14 T cell receptor beta chains from one sample sequenced in a study of Ad26.COV2.S vaccination and SARS-CoV-2 variants. Clones were sequenced by immunoSEQ multiplex PCR, and TCRdb holds only the in-frame ones, with some missing. The sample lists around 400,000 clones; around 90% were seen once. Described treatment: roughly 18 received Ad26.COV2.S at low or high dose, single or two shots; about five received placebo; per-sample allocation not given. The samples were gathered on day 63 after the first injection of vaccine or placebo. Sample: peripheral blood, taken in a trial of Ad26.COV2.S vaccine versus placebo. Receptor source: a person between 18 and 65 years old who received the Ad26.COV2.S COVID-19 vaccine or a placebo.

The chain uses TRBV7-9 and TRBJ1-1; D possibly corresponds to TRBD1 (5 bases). Trimming stripped 1 base from V and 4 bases from J, with 13 bases between. The CDR3 is made up of 15 amino acids. CDR1 and CDR2 from the germline V gene are SEHNR and FQNEAQ (reference sequence). This CDR3 is CASSLGPGGSTEAFF. In DNA, the CDR3 is TGTGCCAGCAGCTTAGGACCCGGGGGGTCCACTGAAGCTTTCTTT.

The V call is TRBV4-3, the J call TRBJ1-3; D possibly corresponds to TRBD1 (5 bases). The CDR3 length is 17 residues. CDR1 and CDR2 from the germline V gene are LGHNA and YSLEER. V was clipped by 3 bases and J by 1 base, with 16 bases between them. The CDR3 sequence: CASSQHGGTSSGNTIYF. The DNA for the CDR3 is TGCGCCAGCAGCCAGCATGGGGGGACTTCATCTGGAAACACCATATATTTT.

The chain couples TRBV24-1 to TRBJ2-4, with a tentative D call TRBD1 (5 bases). The CDR3 contains 15 residues. The V and J ends lost 6 bases and 0 bases respectively, with 11 bases between them. Germline values: CDR1 KGHDR, CDR2 SFDVKD. CDR3 protein: CATSYQGLAKNIQYF. The CDR3 DNA is TGTGCCACCAGTTACCAGGGTTTAGCCAAAAACATTCAGTACTTC.

V usage is TRBV27 and J usage is TRBJ2-3; D call uncertain. CDR1 and CDR2 from the germline V gene are MNHEY and SMNVEV (reference sequence). The CDR3 extends over 13 amino acids. Trimming took off 7 bases at V and 5 bases at J, with 13 bases between the two ends. CDR3 sequence (DNA): TGTGCCAGCAAAGGCAGGACGGGAGATACGCAGTATTTT. Its translation: CASKGRTGDTQYF.

This chain joins TRBV5-4 and TRBJ2-2; TRBD2 agrees at 9 bases. CDR1 and CDR2 (germline): SGHNT, YYREEE (reference sequence). CDR3 length: 15 amino acids. V lost 4 bases to trimming and J lost 5 bases; unmatched junction nucleotides: 6. This CDR3 is CASSHSGRGTGELFF. CDR3 bases: TGTGCCAGCAGCCATAGCGGGAGAGGAACCGGGGAGCTGTTTTTT.

The CDR3, as DNA: TGTGCCAGTAGCGGGACAGCTTATAATTCACCCCTCCACTTT. Its protein is CASSGTAYNSPLHF. The chain has TRBV19 and TRBJ1-6; TRBD1 aligns across 7 bases. Germline V CDR1 and CDR2: LNHDA, SQIVND (reference sequence). This CDR3 is built from 14 residues. The V gene end was trimmed by 6 bases and the J gene end by 4 bases; junction bases not matched to a gene: 3. Filled out from reference TRBV19 and TRBJ1-6, the complete variable domain reads DGGITQSPKYLFRKEGQNVTLSCEQNLNHDAMYWYRQDPGQGLRLIYYSQIVNDFQKGDIAEGYSVSREKKESFPLTVTSAQKNPTAFYLCASSGTAYNSPLHFGNGTRLTVT.

The chain couples TRBV7-9 to TRBJ1-1, with D possibly matching TRBD1 (5 bases). V was trimmed by 4 bases and J by 1 base, leaving 13 bases between them. Per germline, CDR1 SEHNR and CDR2 FQNEAQ (reference sequence). The CDR3 contains 15 residues. CDR3 sequence (DNA): TGTGCCAGCAGCTCAAGGGTACAGGAGAACACTGAAGCTTTCTTT. Translated: CASSSRVQENTEAFF.

The CDR3 DNA follows: TGCGCCAGCAGCTCCCTCTCCGGAGGGAGGGGGTACAATGAGCAGTTCTTC. Protein: CASSSLSGGRGYNEQFF. The chain has TRBV5-1 and TRBJ2-1, with TRBD2 as a possible D gene (7 bases). Germline V gives CDR1 SGHRS, CDR2 YFSETQ. V shed 3 bases and J shed 4 bases, with 20 bases lying between them. This CDR3 has 17 amino acids.

The chain recombines TRBV28 with TRBJ2-6, with 8 positions matching TRBD1. Germline values: CDR1 MDHEN, CDR2 SYDVKM. This CDR3 is 18 amino acids long. Trimming at V came to 0 bases and at J to 2 bases, leaving 6 bases not matched to a gene. In DNA, the CDR3 is TGTGCCAGCAGTTTATGGGGCCAGGGGGCGGCTGGGGCCAACGTCCTGACTTTC. Translating gives CASSLWGQGAAGANVLTF.

This rearrangement joins TRBV27 to TRBJ1-5; no clear D. This CDR3 spans 16 amino acids. Trimming took off 6 bases at V and 2 bases at J, with 17 bases between the two ends. Germline values: CDR1 MNHEY, CDR2 SMNVEV (reference sequence). Here the CDR3 reads CASREVGDWGNQPQHF. The CDR3, as DNA: TGTGCCAGCAGGGAGGTCGGGGATTGGGGCAATCAGCCCCAGCATTTT.

CDR3 DNA sequence: TGTGCCAGTAGTTCCTCCGGGACACATACTGGAAACACCATATATTTT. Protein sequence: CASSSSGTHTGNTIYF. The V gene is TRBV19, the J gene TRBJ1-3; a possible D gene is TRBD1 (6 bases). With 5 bases removed from V and 2 bases from J, the gap between germline ends came to 16 bases. CDR1 is LNHDA, CDR2 SQIVND, per germline (reference sequence). This CDR3 has 16 residues.

V usage is TRBV11-2 and J usage is TRBJ1-6; 8 bases agree with TRBD1. Germline lookup yields CDR1 SGHAT and CDR2 FQNNGV. J lost 7 bases, V lost 6 bases, and 5 bases had no gene match. CDR3 size: 14 residues. CDR3 sequence (DNA): TGTGCCAGCAGAGAACAGGGGGGCAATTCACCCCTCCACTTT. This encodes CASREQGGNSPLHF.

V gene TRBV24-1 combines with J gene TRBJ1-5, with D hard to call. V was trimmed by 8 bases and J by 0 bases, leaving 7 bases between them. The CDR3 runs to 13 residues. Germline assignment: CDR1 KGHDR and CDR2 SFDVKD. DNA of the CDR3: TGTGCCACCAACGAGGATAGCAATCAGCCCCAGCATTTT. The encoded protein is CATNEDSNQPQHF.

The table lists this clone with a count of one. V is TRBV7-3 and J is TRBJ1-6; 7 nucleotides agree with TRBD1. The CDR3 totals 17 residues. Trimming at V came to 5 bases and at J to 6 bases, leaving 13 bases not matched to a gene. The germline gives CDR1 SGHTA, CDR2 FQGTGA. The CDR3 region has the DNA TGTGCCAGCAGCCCATCCGCTCGACAGGGTGCTAATTCACCCCTCCACTTT. Its protein is CASSPSARQGANSPLHF.